This T cell receptor beta chain was captured by sequencing in a study of tumor and adjacent non-tumor tissue in lung cancer. The CDR3 covers 15 residues. V lost 10 bases, J lost 1 base, and 19 bases lay in between. CDR1 is MNHNS, CDR2 SASEGT, per germline. No cell sorting was done before RNA was extracted from the tissue. Between August and November 2014, newly diagnosed, chemotherapy-naive lung cancer patients underwent thoracic surgery in China. In regard to this clonotype: Its antigen is still unknown.

The library came from three nested PCR rounds adapted from ARM-PCR protocols. TCRdb itself ran the multiplex PCR reads through MiXCR, one entry per CDR3 protein. This table holds over 60,000 distinct CDR3 sequences, roughly 80% found once. Study findings and constraints: Tumor tissue had significantly higher TCR diversity than normal lung.

Sequenced input: lung tumor tissue. This TCR was recovered from a woman aged 45-60 years with non-small cell lung cancer. The chain employs TRBV6-1 and TRBJ1-1; D call uncertain. In DNA, the CDR3 is TGTGCCAATAGTGAAGATCCCTCCCCGAACACTGAAGCTTTCTTT. Translated, it gives CANSEDPSPNTEAFF.